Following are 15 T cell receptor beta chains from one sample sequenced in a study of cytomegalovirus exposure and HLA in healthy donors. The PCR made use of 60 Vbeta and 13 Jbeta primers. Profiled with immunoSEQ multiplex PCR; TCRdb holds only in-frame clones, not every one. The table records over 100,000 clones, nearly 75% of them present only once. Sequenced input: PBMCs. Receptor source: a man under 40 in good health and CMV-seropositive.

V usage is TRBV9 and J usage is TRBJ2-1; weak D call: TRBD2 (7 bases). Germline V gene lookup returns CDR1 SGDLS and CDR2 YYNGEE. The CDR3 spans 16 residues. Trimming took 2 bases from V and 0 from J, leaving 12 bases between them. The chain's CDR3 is CASSVAGGPSYNEQFF. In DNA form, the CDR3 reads TGTGCCAGCAGCGTGGCCGGGGGGCCCTCCTACAATGAGCAGTTCTTC.

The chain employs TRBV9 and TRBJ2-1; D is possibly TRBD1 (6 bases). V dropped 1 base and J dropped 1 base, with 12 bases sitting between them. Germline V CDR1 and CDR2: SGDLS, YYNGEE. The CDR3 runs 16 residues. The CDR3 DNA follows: TGTGCCAGCAGCGTACGCACAGGGCCTTCCTACAATGAGCAGTTCTTC. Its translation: CASSVRTGPSYNEQFF.

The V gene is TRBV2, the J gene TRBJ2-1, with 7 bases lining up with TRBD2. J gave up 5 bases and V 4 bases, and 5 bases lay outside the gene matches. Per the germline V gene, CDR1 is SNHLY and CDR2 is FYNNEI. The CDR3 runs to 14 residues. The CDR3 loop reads CASSAQGGDNEQFF. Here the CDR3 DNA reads TGTGCCAGCAGTGCCCAGGGAGGGGACAATGAGCAGTTCTTC.

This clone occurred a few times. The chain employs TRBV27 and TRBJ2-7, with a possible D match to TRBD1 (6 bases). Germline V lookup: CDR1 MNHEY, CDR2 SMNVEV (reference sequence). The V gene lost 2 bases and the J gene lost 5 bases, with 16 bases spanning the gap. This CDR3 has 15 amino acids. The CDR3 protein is CASSLMAGALNEQYF. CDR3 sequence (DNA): TGTGCCAGCAGTTTAATGGCAGGGGCACTCAACGAGCAGTACTTC.

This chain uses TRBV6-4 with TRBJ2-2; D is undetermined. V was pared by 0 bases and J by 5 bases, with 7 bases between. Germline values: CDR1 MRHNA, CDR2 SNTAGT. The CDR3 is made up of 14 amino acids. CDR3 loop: CASSDSPQTGELFF. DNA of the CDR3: TGTGCCAGCAGTGACTCACCCCAGACCGGGGAGCTGTTTTTT.

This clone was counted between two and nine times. The DNA of the CDR3 is TGTGCCAGCAGATCCATGAGCAATGAGCAGTTCTTC. Translation gives CASRSMSNEQFF. The genes are TRBV2 and TRBJ2-1; D is unresolved. V shed 6 bases and J shed 6 bases, with 9 bases lying between them. The germline CDR1 and CDR2 sequences are SNHLY and FYNNEI. The CDR3 runs 12 residues.

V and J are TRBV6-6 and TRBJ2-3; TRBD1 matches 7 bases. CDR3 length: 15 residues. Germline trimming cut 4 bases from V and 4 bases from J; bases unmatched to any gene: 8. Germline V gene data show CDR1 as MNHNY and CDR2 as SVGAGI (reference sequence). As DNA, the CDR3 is TGTGCCAGCAGTTCCGACAGGGCGATATCAGATACGCAGTATTTT. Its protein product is CASSSDRAISDTQYF.

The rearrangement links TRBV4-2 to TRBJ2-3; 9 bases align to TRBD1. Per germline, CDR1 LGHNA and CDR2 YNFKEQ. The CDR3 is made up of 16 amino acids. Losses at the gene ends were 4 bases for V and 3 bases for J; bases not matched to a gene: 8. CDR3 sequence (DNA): TGTGCCAGCAGCCCCCTGACAGGGGGTAGAACAGATACGCAGTATTTT. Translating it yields CASSPLTGGRTDTQYF.

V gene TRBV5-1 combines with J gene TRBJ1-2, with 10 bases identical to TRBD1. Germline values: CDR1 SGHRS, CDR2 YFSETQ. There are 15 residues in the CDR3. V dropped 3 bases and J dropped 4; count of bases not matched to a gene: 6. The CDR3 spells CASSWGGQGTYGYTF. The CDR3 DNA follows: TGCGCCAGCAGCTGGGGGGGACAGGGGACCTATGGCTACACCTTC. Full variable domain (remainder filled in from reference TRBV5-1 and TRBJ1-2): KAGVTQTPRYLIKTRGQQVTLSCSPISGHRSVSWYQQTPGQGLQFLFEYFSETQRNKGNFPGRFSGRQFSNSRSEMNVSTLELGDSALYLCASSWGGQGTYGYTFGSGTRLTVV.

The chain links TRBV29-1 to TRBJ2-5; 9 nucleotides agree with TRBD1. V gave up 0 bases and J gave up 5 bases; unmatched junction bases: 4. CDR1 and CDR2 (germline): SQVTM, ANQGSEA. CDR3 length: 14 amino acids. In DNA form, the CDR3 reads TGCAGCGTTGAAGATACAGGGGGCCTGGAGACCCAGTACTTC. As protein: CSVEDTGGLETQYF.

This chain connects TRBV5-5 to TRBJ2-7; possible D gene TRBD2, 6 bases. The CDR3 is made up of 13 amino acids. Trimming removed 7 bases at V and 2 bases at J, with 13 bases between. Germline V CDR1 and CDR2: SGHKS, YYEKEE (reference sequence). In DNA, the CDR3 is TGTGCCAGCTTCCCGGGGGAACCCTACGAGCAGTACTTC. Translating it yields CASFPGEPYEQYF.

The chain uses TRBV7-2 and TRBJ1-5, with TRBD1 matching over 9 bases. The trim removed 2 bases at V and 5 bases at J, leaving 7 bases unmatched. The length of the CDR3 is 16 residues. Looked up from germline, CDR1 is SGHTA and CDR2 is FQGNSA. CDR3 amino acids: CASSLMGQGVDQPQHF. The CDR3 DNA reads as TGTGCCAGCAGCTTAATGGGACAGGGTGTCGATCAGCCCCAGCATTTT.

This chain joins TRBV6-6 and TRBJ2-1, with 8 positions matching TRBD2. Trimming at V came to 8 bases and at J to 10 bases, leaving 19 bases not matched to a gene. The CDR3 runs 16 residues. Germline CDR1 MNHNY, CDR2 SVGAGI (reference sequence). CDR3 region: CASREVVSGTKGEQFF. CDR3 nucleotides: TGTGCCAGCCGGGAGGTGGTTAGCGGGACCAAGGGGGAGCAGTTCTTC.

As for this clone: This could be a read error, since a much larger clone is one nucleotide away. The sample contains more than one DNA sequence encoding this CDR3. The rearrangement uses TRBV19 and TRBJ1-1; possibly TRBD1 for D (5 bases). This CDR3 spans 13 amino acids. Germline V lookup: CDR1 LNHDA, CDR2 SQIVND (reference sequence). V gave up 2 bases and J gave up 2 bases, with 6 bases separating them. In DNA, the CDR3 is TGTGCCAGTAGTATAAGGGGTAACACTGAAGCTTTCTTT. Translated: CASSIRGNTEAFF.

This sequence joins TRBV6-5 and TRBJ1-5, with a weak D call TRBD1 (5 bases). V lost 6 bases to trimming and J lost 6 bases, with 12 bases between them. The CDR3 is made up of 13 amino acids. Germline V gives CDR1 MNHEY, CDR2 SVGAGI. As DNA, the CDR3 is TGTGCCAGCAGGGGGGGAAGGGGTCAGCCCCAGCATTTT. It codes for CASRGGRGQPQHF.